This T cell receptor beta chain was captured by sequencing in a study of post-analysis software for immune sequencing data. On the study more broadly: Courses of disease covered relapsing-remitting, secondary progressive and progressive-relapsing multiple sclerosis.

Study conclusions and caveats: When compared against controls, multiple sclerosis patients showed significantly lower normalized Chao1 diversity. F measure clustering grouped samples strongly by preparation batch. Patients showed TRBV5-6, TRBV5-1 and TRBV20-1 among four to six TRBV segments more frequent than in controls.

Germline V gene data show CDR1 as DFQATT and CDR2 as SNEGSKA (reference sequence). This CDR3 is built from 12 residues. The V end lost 6 bases, the J end lost 0 bases, and 6 bases lay between the germline ends. Of note for this clonotype: Its antigen is not identified.

The TCR beta cDNA libraries carried unique molecular identifiers. T cells numbering about 0.9 to 11 million gave rise to about 490,000 cDNA molecules. Using its own MiXCR run on the PCR reads, TCRdb lists one record per CDR3 protein. The sample has roughly 540,000 distinct CDR3 sequences, approximately 31% seen once. The receptor's source is a girl under 18 with multiple sclerosis. Input material: blood. The rearrangement joins TRBV20-1 to TRBJ1-5, with no clear D. The CDR3 DNA reads as TGCAGTGCCGATGATAGCAATCAGCCCCAGCATTTT. Translating gives CSADDSNQPQHF.